This entry concerns a single T cell receptor beta chain. V shed 4 bases and J 5 bases; nucleotides not matched to a gene: 11. Germline loops: CDR1 SGHNT, CDR2 YYREEE (reference sequence). CDR3 size: 16 residues. This sample stems from a study of blood T cell repertoires in COVID-19. Only in-frame clones appear in the TCRdb table, and some are missing; sequencing was by immunoSEQ multiplex PCR. The profile shows 45,000 to 65,000 clones, 85% to 95% of them singletons. The receptor comes from a woman aged 80 or over with acute or convalescent COVID-19. The chain uses TRBV5-4 and TRBJ2-5; TRBD1 matches 10 bases. Sequencing was done on a sample of peripheral blood. The CDR3 here is CASSLRDRGFGETQYF. CDR3 in DNA: TGTGCCAGCAGCCTCCGGGACAGGGGTTTTGGGGAGACCCAGTACTTC.